This entry lists 23 T cell receptor beta chains sequenced from one sample in a study of radiotherapy plus CTLA-4 blockade in lung cancer. Clones were sequenced by immunoSEQ multiplex PCR, and TCRdb holds only the in-frame ones, with some missing. The table records roughly 110,000 clones, 85% of them present only once. This material consisted of peripheral blood, taken from a patient treated with radiotherapy plus ipilimumab. The source is a human donor with non-small cell lung cancer that progressed on radiotherapy plus ipilimumab. Some clones in this sample may be carry-over from other donors' samples.

The chain couples TRBV4-1 to TRBJ2-1; weak D call: TRBD1 (6 bases). V shed 1 base and J shed 5 bases, with 9 bases lying between them. The germline V gene encodes CDR1 MGHRA and CDR2 YSYEKL. The CDR3 has 14 amino acids. The DNA for the CDR3 is TGCGCCAGCAGCCAAGTTCCAGGGGACAATGAGCAGTTCTTC. Amino acid sequence: CASSQVPGDNEQFF.

The V and J genes are TRBV2 and TRBJ1-4; 9 bases map to TRBD1. CDR1 and CDR2 (germline): SNHLY, FYNNEI. CDR3 length: 14 amino acids. The J segment lost 8 bases and the V segment lost 6 bases, leaving 7 bases of the junction unmatched. CDR3 protein: CASRGDRAVEKLFF. As DNA, the CDR3 is TGTGCCAGCAGAGGGGACAGGGCGGTAGAAAAACTGTTTTTT.

The rearrangement links TRBV9 to TRBJ2-1, with TRBD2 identical over 9 bases. Germline CDR1 reads SGDLS; CDR2 reads YYNGEE. This CDR3 comprises 15 residues. V shed 4 bases and J 2 bases; nucleotides not matched to a gene: 4. CDR3 in DNA: TGTGCCAGCAGCTTAAGCGGGAGGCCCTACAATGAGCAGTTCTTC. This encodes CASSLSGRPYNEQFF.

The chain employs TRBV9 and TRBJ2-7; D might be TRBD2 (5 bases). Per germline, CDR1 SGDLS and CDR2 YYNGEE. This CDR3 spans 15 amino acids. Trimming took off 0 bases at V and 6 bases at J, with 16 bases between the two ends. The CDR3 sequence is CASSVGSGRSAEQYF. The CDR3, as DNA: TGTGCCAGCAGCGTAGGATCGGGGAGAAGTGCCGAGCAGTACTTC.

The V and J genes are TRBV6-5 and TRBJ2-7, with 9 bases identical to TRBD1. V shed 5 bases, J shed 5 bases, and the junction held 7 bases outside the gene matches. The V gene's germline CDR1 is MNHEY and CDR2 SVGAGI. CDR3 length: 14 amino acids. The CDR3, as DNA: TGTGCCAGCAGTAGGGGACAGGGTTACAACGAGCAGTACTTC. Encoded protein: CASSRGQGYNEQYF.

The chain carries TRBV28 and TRBJ2-1, with D hard to call. CDR3 length: 15 residues. Per germline, CDR1 MDHEN and CDR2 SYDVKM. The germline V and J ends were trimmed by 6 bases and 0 bases, with 12 bases remaining between them. In DNA form, the CDR3 reads TGTGCCAGCAGCCCCACAGACTTCTCCTACAATGAGCAGTTCTTC. Translated, it gives CASSPTDFSYNEQFF.

The chain uses TRBV25-1 and TRBJ1-3; no reliable D call. CDR3 size: 15 residues. Per germline, CDR1 MGHDK and CDR2 SYGVNS. V lost 2 bases and J lost 0, with 8 bases in between. CDR3 residues: CASSERSSSGNTIYF. The DNA of the CDR3 is TGTGCCAGCAGTGAAAGGTCGAGCTCTGGAAACACCATATATTTT.

The V gene is TRBV11-1, the J gene TRBJ2-1; D not certain. Trimming took 3 bases from V and 2 from J, leaving 8 bases between them. The CDR3 covers 14 residues. Germline V gene data show CDR1 as SGHAT and CDR2 as FQDESV (reference sequence). CDR3 sequence (DNA): TGTGCCAGCAGCTTTTTCCGGACCTACAATGAGCAGTTCTTC. Its translation is CASSFFRTYNEQFF.

This rearrangement joins TRBV27 to TRBJ2-3; D is undetermined. Trimming removed 3 bases from V and 7 bases from J, with 14 bases in between. From germline, CDR1 is MNHEY and CDR2 SMNVEV (reference sequence). The CDR3 extends over 14 amino acids. This CDR3 reads CASSFSGSRNTQYF. In DNA, the CDR3 is TGTGCCAGCAGTTTTTCGGGCAGTCGAAATACGCAGTATTTT.

This rearrangement joins TRBV6-4 to TRBJ1-5; D perhaps matches TRBD1 (5 bases). Germline-derived CDR1 and CDR2 are MRHNA and SNTAGT. Trimming took 6 bases from V and 0 from J, leaving 9 bases between them. CDR3 length: 14 amino acids. The CDR3 coding sequence is TGTGCCAGCAGCGACAGTTTTAGCAATCAGCCCCAGCATTTT. Protein: CASSDSFSNQPQHF.

The V and J genes are TRBV6-6 and TRBJ2-6; D is ambiguous. The V end was cut by 5 bases, the J end by 1 base, with 9 bases between. The CDR3 length is 15 residues. Germline assignment: CDR1 MNHNY and CDR2 SVGAGI (reference sequence). The DNA of the CDR3 is TGTGCCAGCAGTATTACCTTTTCTGGGGCCAACGTCCTGACTTTC. Translated: CASSITFSGANVLTF.

This chain uses TRBV4-1 with TRBJ1-5, with D tentatively TRBD1 (5 bases). V dropped 1 base and J dropped 7 bases, with 11 bases sitting between them. Germline V lookup: CDR1 MGHRA, CDR2 YSYEKL. This CDR3 has 14 residues. CDR3 DNA: TGCGCCAGCAGCCAAGGAACAGGTTACCAGCCCCAGCATTTT. This sequence encodes CASSQGTGYQPQHF.

Turning to this clone: The germline gene is not matched at one end of the junction; a read error may be the cause. This sequence joins TRBV7-7 and TRBJ2-7; TRBD2 matches at 9 bases. The CDR3 has 15 residues. Germline-derived CDR1 and CDR2 are SSHAT and FNYEAQ (reference sequence). CDR3 coding DNA: TGTGCTAGCAGCCCCCAGCGGGGGGTCTCCTACGAGCAGCACTTC. This codes for CASSPQRGVSYEQHF. Based on the CDR3 plus reference TRBV7-7 and TRBJ2-7, the full variable domain is GAGVSQSPRYKVTKRGQDVTLRCDPISSHATLYWYQQALGQGPEFLTYFNYEAQPDKSGLPSDRFSAERPEGSISTLTIQRTEQRDSAMYRCASSPQRGVSYEQHFGPGTRLTVT.

V usage is TRBV4-3 and J usage is TRBJ2-7, with 12 bases fitting TRBD1. V trimming: 1 base; J trimming: 6 bases; junction bases outside the gene matches: 4. This CDR3 comprises 15 residues. Germline V gene data show CDR1 as LGHNA and CDR2 as YSLEER. CDR3 sequence reads: CASSQAGTGGLEQYF. For the CDR3, the DNA is TGCGCCAGCAGCCAAGCCGGGACAGGGGGCCTCGAGCAGTACTTC.

The rearrangement joins TRBV4-1 to TRBJ1-5; tentatively, D is TRBD1 (5 bases). There are 16 residues in the CDR3. V was cut by 0 bases and J by 5 bases, with 14 bases left in between. Germline V gives CDR1 MGHRA, CDR2 YSYEKL. Written as DNA, the CDR3 is TGCGCCAGCAGCCAAGATGTGGGCAGAGGGGATCAGCCCCAGCATTTT. It encodes CASSQDVGRGDQPQHF.

The V gene is TRBV18, the J gene TRBJ1-1; no clear D gene. CDR1 is KGHSH, CDR2 LQKENI, per germline. The CDR3 spans 15 residues. Trimming left V 1 base short and J 4 bases short, with 13 bases between. The CDR3 DNA sequence: TGTGCCAGCTCACCACTAAGTCCGGTGGGCACTGAAGCTTTCTTT. As protein: CASSPLSPVGTEAFF.

V and J are TRBV4-1 and TRBJ2-1, with 9 bases lining up with TRBD2. V was pared by 3 bases and J by 8 bases, with 14 bases of the junction left unmatched. The CDR3 has 17 amino acids. Germline V gene lookup returns CDR1 MGHRA and CDR2 YSYEKL. CDR3 bases: TGCGCCAGCAGCCATGATTACAGCGGGGGGTTAATCCATGAGCAGTTCTTC. It encodes CASSHDYSGGLIHEQFF.

Only one count was recorded for this clone. The chain employs TRBV7-2 and TRBJ1-1, with TRBD1 identical over 9 bases. CDR3 length equals 14 residues. CDR1 and CDR2 from the germline V gene are SGHTA and FQGNSA. After removal of 3 bases from V and 11 bases from J, the junction contained 10 bases not matched to a gene. CDR3: CASSLDRGSGLAFF. CDR3 nucleotide sequence: TGTGCCAGCAGCTTGGACAGGGGATCCGGTTTGGCTTTCTTT. The full variable domain, with the rest looked up from reference TRBV7-2 and TRBJ1-1, is GAGVSQSPSNKVTEKGKDVELRCDPISGHTALYWYRQSLGQGLEFLIYFQGNSAPDKSGLPSDRFSAERTGGSVSTLTIQRTQQEDSAVYLCASSLDRGSGLAFFGQGTRLTVV.

The chain joins TRBV5-5 to TRBJ2-7; perhaps TRBD1 as D (6 bases). Germline lookup yields CDR1 SGHKS and CDR2 YYEKEE (reference sequence). The V gene lost 0 bases and the J gene lost 5 bases, with 15 bases spanning the gap. This CDR3 is 15 amino acids long. The CDR3 is CASSLGSARQDEQYF. The CDR3 DNA reads TGTGCCAGCAGCTTGGGGTCAGCCCGACAGGACGAGCAGTACTTC. The full variable domain, with the rest looked up from reference TRBV5-5 and TRBJ2-7, is DAGVTQSPTHLIKTRGQQVTLRCSPISGHKSVSWYQQVLGQGPQFIFQYYEKEERGRGNFPDRFSARQFPNYSSELNVNALLLGDSALYLCASSLGSARQDEQYFGPGTRLTVT.

The chain uses TRBV5-1 and TRBJ1-4; no clear D. This CDR3 contains 16 residues. V lost 1 base and J 5 bases, leaving 15 bases between the germline ends. Germline loops: CDR1 SGHRS, CDR2 YFSETQ. The CDR3 DNA reads TGCGCCAGCAGCTTGTATCCGGCTCCCTCAAATGAAAAACTGTTTTTT. Protein product: CASSLYPAPSNEKLFF.

This clone was counted a single time. The V and J genes are TRBV5-1 and TRBJ2-1, with a tentative D call TRBD1 (6 bases). The CDR3 has 15 amino acids. The germline gives CDR1 SGHRS, CDR2 YFSETQ. Trimming shortened V by 0 bases and J by 1 base, and 8 bases separated the two germline ends. Written as DNA, the CDR3 is TGCGCCAGCAGCTTGGCCGGACAGTCCTACAATGAGCAGTTCTTC. Translated, it gives CASSLAGQSYNEQFF.

The chain is built from TRBV6-5 and TRBJ1-5; 10 bases map to TRBD1. This CDR3 is built from 15 residues. Germline CDR1 is MNHEY and CDR2 is SVGAGI. Unmatched junction bases numbered 7, after V lost 5 bases and J lost 6 bases. CDR3 nucleotide sequence: TGTGCCAGCAGTCAGCGCCGACAGGGGGCTCAGCCCCAGCATTTT. Its translation: CASSQRRQGAQPQHF.

This clone is judged medium-sized. J is TRBJ1-2 and V is TRBV6-6, with D possibly TRBD1 on 6 matching bases. This CDR3 is 15 amino acids long. Trimming shortened V by 6 bases and J by 0 bases, and 14 bases separated the two germline ends. Germline V lookup: CDR1 MNHNY, CDR2 SVGAGI (reference sequence). The CDR3: CASSSTGRANYGYTF. In DNA, the CDR3 is TGTGCCAGCAGCTCTACAGGGCGAGCTAACTATGGCTACACCTTC.